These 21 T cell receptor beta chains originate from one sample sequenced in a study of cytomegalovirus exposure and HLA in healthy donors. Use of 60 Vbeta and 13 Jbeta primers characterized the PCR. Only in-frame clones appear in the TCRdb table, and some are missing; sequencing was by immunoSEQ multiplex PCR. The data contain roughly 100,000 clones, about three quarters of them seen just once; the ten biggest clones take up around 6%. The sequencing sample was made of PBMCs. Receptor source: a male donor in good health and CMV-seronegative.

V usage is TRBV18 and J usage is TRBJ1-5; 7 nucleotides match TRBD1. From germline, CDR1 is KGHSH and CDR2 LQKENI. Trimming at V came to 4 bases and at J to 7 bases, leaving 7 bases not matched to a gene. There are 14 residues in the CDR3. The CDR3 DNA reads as TGTGCCAGCTCACTTGGCGACAGGGCCCAGCCCCAGCATTTT. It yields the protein CASSLGDRAQPQHF. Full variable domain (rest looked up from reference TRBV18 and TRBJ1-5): NAGVMQNPRHLVRRRGQEARLRCSPMKGHSHVYWYRQLPEEGLKFMVYLQKENIIDESGMPKERFSAEFPKEGPSILRIQQVVRGDSAAYFCASSLGDRAQPQHFGDGTRLSIL.

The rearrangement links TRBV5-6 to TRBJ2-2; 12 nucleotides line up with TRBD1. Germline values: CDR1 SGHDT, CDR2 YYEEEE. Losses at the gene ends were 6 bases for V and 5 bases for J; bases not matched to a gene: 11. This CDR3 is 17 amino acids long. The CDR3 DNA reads TGTGCCAGCAACCTATGGGGACAGGGGGCAGGAACCGGGGAGCTGTTTTTT. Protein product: CASNLWGQGAGTGELFF.

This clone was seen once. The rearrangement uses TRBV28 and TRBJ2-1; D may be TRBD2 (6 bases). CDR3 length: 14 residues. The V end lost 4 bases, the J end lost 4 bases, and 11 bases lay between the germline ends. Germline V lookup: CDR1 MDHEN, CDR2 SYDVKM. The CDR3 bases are TGTGCCAGCAGTTCGGGACTCCTGTACAATGAGCAGTTCTTC. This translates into CASSSGLLYNEQFF.

CDR3 DNA: TGTGCCAGCACCTTCGGACAGGGCTCCTACGAGCAGTACTTC. It translates to CASTFGQGSYEQYF. V gene TRBV5-4 combines with J gene TRBJ2-7, with 8 bases lining up with TRBD1. CDR1 and CDR2 from the germline V gene are SGHNT and YYREEE (reference sequence). The CDR3 is 14 amino acids. Trimming at V came to 6 bases and at J to 0 bases, leaving 5 bases not matched to a gene. Looking up the rest from reference TRBV5-4 and TRBJ2-7 gives the full variable domain: ETGVTQSPTHLIKTRGQQVTLRCSSQSGHNTVSWYQQALGQGPQFIFQYYREEENGRGNFPPRFSGLQFPNYSSELNVNALELDDSALYLCASTFGQGSYEQYFGPGTRLTVT.

The CDR3: CASSAQGNYGYTF. Here the CDR3 DNA reads TGTGCCAGCAGTGCCCAGGGGAACTATGGCTACACCTTC. J is TRBJ1-2 and V is TRBV6-5; TRBD1 is a possible D gene (6 bases). V dropped 5 bases and J dropped 2 bases, with 9 bases sitting between them. The germline CDR1 and CDR2 sequences are MNHEY and SVGAGI. This CDR3 has 13 residues.

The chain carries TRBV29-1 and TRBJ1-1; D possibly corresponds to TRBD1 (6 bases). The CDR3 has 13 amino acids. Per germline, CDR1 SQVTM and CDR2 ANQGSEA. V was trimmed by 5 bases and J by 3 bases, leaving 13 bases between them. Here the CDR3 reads CSVMTGFYTEAFF. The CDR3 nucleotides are TGCAGCGTTATGACAGGTTTCTACACTGAAGCTTTCTTT.

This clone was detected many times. The CDR3 here is CASGLTPTPDRGGEAFF. The CDR3 nucleotides read TGTGCTAGTGGTTTGACACCCACCCCGGACAGAGGGGGTGAAGCTTTCTTT. The chain uses TRBV12-5 and TRBJ1-1; perhaps TRBD1 as D (6 bases). The CDR3 covers 17 residues. Germline V gene lookup returns CDR1 LGHNT and CDR2 FRNRAP. Trimming left V 2 bases short and J 7 bases short, with 23 bases between.

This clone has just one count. DNA of the CDR3: TGTGCCAGCAGCCTAGGTGGAGGGACAGGGTACAACGAGCAGTACTTC. Its protein product is CASSLGGGTGYNEQYF. V gene TRBV11-3 combines with J gene TRBJ2-7, with 9 bases aligning to TRBD1. The CDR3 covers 16 residues. V trimming: 5 bases; J trimming: 5 bases; junction bases outside the gene matches: 13. Germline assignment: CDR1 SGHNT and CDR2 YENEEA.

The CDR3 nucleotides are TGTGCCAGCAGGGGGACACAGGGCGTTCGTGGCTACACCTTC. Amino acid sequence: CASRGTQGVRGYTF. This sequence joins TRBV2 and TRBJ1-2; maybe TRBD1 (6 bases). V gave up 6 bases and J gave up 7 bases, with 18 bases separating them. Germline CDR1 reads SNHLY; CDR2 reads FYNNEI. The CDR3 totals 14 residues.

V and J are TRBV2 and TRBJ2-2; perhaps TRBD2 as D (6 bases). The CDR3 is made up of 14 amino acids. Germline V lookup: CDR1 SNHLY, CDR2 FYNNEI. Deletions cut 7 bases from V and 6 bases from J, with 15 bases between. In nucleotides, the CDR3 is TGTGCCAGCAACGGCGGGATCATCTCCGGGGAGCTGTTTTTT. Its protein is CASNGGIISGELFF. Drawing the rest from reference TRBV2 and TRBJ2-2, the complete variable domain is EPEVTQTPSHQVTQMGQEVILRCVPISNHLYFYWYRQILGQKVEFLVSFYNNEISEKSEIFDDQFSVERPDGSNFTLKIRSTKLEDSAMYFCASNGGIISGELFFGEGSRLTVL.

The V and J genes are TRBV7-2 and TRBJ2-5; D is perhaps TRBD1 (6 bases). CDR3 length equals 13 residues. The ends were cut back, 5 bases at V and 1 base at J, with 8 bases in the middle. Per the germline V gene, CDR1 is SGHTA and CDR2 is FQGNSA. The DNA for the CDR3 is TGTGCCAGCAGCAGGGGGAGCCAAGAGACCCAGTACTTC. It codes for CASSRGSQETQYF.

Written as DNA, the CDR3 is TGTGCCAGCAGCTTGGGACTAGCGGGCTCGTTTGACGAGCAGTACTTC. It encodes CASSLGLAGSFDEQYF. J is TRBJ2-7 and V is TRBV5-6; 10 bases match TRBD2. CDR3 length equals 16 residues. The V gene end was trimmed by 0 bases and the J gene end by 5 bases; junction bases not matched to a gene: 8. Germline V gives CDR1 SGHDT, CDR2 YYEEEE.

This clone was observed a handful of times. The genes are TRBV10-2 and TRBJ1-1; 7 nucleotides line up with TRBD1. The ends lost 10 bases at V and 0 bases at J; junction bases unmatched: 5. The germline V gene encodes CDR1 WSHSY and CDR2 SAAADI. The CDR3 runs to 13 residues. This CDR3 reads CATHQGVNTEAFF. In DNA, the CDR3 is TGCGCCACACACCAGGGGGTGAACACTGAAGCTTTCTTT.

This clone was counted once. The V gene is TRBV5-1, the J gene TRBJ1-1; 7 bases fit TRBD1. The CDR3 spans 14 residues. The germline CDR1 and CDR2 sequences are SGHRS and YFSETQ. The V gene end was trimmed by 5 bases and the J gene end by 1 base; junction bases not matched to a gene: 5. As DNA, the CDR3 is TGCGCCAGCAGTCGGGACAGCTCGAACACTGAAGCTTTCTTT. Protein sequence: CASSRDSSNTEAFF.

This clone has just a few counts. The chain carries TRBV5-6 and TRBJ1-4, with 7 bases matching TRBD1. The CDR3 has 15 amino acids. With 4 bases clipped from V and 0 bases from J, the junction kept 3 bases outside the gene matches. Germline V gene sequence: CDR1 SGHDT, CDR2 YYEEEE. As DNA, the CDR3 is TGTGCCAGCAGCAGGGGGCTTTCAACTAATGAAAAACTGTTTTTT. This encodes CASSRGLSTNEKLFF.

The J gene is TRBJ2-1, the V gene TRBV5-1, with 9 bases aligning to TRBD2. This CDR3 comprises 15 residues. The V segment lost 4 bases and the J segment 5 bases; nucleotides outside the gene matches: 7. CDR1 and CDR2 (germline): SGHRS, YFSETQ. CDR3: CASSLGTSSNNEQFF. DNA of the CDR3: TGCGCCAGCAGCCTAGGGACTAGCAGCAACAATGAGCAGTTCTTC.

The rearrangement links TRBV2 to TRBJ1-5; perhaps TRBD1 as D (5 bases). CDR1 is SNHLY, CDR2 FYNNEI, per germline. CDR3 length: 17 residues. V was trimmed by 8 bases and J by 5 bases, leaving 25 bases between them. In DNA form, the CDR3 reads TGTGCCAGCTCACACACTCAGGGATCGGGGGGTTATCAGCCCCAGCATTTT. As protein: CASSHTQGSGGYQPQHF.

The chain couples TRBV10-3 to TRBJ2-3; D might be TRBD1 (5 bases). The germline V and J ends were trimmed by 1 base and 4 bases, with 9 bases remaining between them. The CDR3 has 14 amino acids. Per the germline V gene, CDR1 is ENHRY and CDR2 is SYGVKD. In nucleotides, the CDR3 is TGTGCCATCAGTGAGTTCAGGGTCTCAGATACGCAGTATTTT. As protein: CAISEFRVSDTQYF.

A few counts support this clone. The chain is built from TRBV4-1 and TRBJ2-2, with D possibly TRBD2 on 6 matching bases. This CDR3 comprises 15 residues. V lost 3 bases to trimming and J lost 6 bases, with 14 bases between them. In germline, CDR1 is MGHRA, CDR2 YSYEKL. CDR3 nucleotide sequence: TGCGCCAGCAGCCACCCACGGACTAACGCCGGGGAGCTGTTTTTT. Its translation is CASSHPRTNAGELFF.

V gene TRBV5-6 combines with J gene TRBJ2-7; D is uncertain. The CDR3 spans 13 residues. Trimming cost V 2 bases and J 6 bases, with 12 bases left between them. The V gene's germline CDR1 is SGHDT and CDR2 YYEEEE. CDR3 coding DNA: TGTGCCAGCAGCTTTTGGTCCACGGGCGAGCAGTACTTC. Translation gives CASSFWSTGEQYF.

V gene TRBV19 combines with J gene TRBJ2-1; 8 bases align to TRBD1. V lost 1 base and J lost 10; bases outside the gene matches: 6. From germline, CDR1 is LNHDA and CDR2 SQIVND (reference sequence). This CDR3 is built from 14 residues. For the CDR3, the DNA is TGTGCCAGTAGTATAGTGGCAGGGGGCCGAGAGCAGTTCTTC. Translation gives CASSIVAGGREQFF.